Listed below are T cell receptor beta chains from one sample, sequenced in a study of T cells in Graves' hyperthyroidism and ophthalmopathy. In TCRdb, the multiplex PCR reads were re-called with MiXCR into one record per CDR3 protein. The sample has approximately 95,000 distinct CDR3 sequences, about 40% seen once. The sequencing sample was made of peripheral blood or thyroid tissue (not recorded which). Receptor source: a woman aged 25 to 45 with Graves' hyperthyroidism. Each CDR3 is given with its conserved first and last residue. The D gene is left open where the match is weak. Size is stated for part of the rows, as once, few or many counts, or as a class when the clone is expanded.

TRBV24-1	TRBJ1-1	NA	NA	CATSGNTEAFF	TGTGCCACCAGTGGGAACACTGAAGCTTTCTTT
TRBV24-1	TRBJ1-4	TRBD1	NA	CATSDGTGGAGEKLFF	TGTGCCACCAGTGACGGGACAGGGGGCGCGGGTGAAAAACTGTTTTTT
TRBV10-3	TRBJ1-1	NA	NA	CAISEPVDTEAFF	TGTGCCATCAGTGAGCCCGTTGACACTGAAGCTTTCTTT
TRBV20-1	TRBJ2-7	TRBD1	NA	CSARGQGFNEQYF	TGCAGTGCTAGGGGACAGGGGTTCAACGAGCAGTACTTC
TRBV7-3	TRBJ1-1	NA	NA	CASGEGRLTEAFF	TGTGCCAGCGGGGAGGGACGGCTCACTGAAGCTTTCTTT
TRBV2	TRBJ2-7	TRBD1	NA	CASAGTVCEQYF	TGTGCTAGCGCCGGGACAGTCTGCGAGCAGTACTTC
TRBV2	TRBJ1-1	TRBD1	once	CASRPGTGVDTEAFF	TGTGCCAGCAGACCCGGGACAGGGGTTGACACTGAAGCTTTCTTT
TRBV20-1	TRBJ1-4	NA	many	CSASPGGTQVEKLFF	TGCAGTGCTAGTCCCGGCGGGACCCAGGTAGAAAAACTGTTTTTT
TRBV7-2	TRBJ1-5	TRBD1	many	CASSTYRGLNQPQHF	TGTGCCAGCAGCACCTACAGGGGTCTCAATCAGCCCCAGCATTTT
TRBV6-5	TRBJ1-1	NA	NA	CASSYTGPRFVEAFF	TGTGCCAGCAGTTACACAGGCCCCAGATTTGTGGAAGCTTTCTTT
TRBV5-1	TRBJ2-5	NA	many	CASSLGASQEETQYF	TGCGCCAGCAGCTTGGGGGCCTCCCAGGAAGAGACCCAGTACTTC
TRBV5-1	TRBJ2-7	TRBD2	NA	CASRGLADYEQYF	TGCGCCAGCCGTGGACTAGCGGACTACGAGCAGTACTTC
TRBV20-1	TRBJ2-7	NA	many	CSARDLTQTAYYEQYF	TGCAGTGCTAGAGACCTCACTCAGACAGCTTACTACGAGCAGTACTTC
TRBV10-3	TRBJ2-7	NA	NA	CAISPVCEQYF	TGTGCCATCTCGCCGGTATGCGAGCAGTACTTC
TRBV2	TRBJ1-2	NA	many	CASSVHNYGYTF	TGTGCCAGCAGTGTCCATAACTATGGCTACACCTTC
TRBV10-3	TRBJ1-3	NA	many	CAISEASGNTIYF	TGTGCCATCAGTGAGGCCTCTGGAAACACCATATATTTT
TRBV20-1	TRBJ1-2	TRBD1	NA	CSAGTGELHYGYTF	TGCAGTGCCGGGACAGGGGAGCTTCACTATGGCTACACCTTC
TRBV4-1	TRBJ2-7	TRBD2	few	CASSQVPGGSLYEQYF	TGCGCCAGCAGCCAGGTCCCCGGCGGGAGTTTATACGAGCAGTACTTC
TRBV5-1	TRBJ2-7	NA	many	CASSWGDGSYEQYF	TGCGCCAGCAGCTGGGGGGACGGCTCCTACGAGCAGTACTTC
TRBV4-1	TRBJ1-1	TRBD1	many	CASRLQGGTEAFF	TGCGCCAGCAGGCTACAGGGGGGAACTGAAGCTTTCTTT
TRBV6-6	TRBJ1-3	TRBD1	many	CASSTSPGQTDSGNTIYF	TGTGCCAGCTCCACTTCCCCGGGACAGACCGACTCTGGAAACACCATATATTTT
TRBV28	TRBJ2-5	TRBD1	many	CASSALDRDQETQYF	TGTGCCAGCAGTGCCCTCGACAGGGACCAAGAGACCCAGTACTTC
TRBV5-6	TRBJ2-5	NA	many	CASSLDLAEETQYF	TGTGCCAGCAGCTTGGATCTGGCGGAAGAGACCCAGTACTTC
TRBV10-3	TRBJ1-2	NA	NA	CAISDGRVNYGYTF	TGTGCCATCAGTGATGGCAGGGTTAACTATGGCTACACCTTC
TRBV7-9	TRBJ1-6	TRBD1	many	CASSLGGGNENSPLHF	TGTGCCAGCAGCTTAGGAGGGGGCAATGAGAATTCACCCCTCCACTTT
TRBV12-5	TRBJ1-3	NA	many	CASGLGSGNTIYF	TGTGCTAGTGGTTTGGGCTCTGGAAACACCATATATTTT
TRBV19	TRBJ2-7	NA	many	CASSMGQKGVYEQYF	TGTGCCAGTAGTATGGGGCAGAAAGGAGTCTACGAGCAGTACTTC
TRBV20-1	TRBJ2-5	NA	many	CSALSPADKETQYF	TGCAGTGCACTGTCACCAGCAGACAAAGAGACCCAGTACTTC
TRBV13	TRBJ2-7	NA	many	CASSFLRGTNEQYF	TGTGCCAGCAGCTTTCTAAGAGGGACCAACGAGCAGTACTTC
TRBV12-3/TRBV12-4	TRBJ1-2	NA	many	CASSLVPGNYGYTF	TGTGCCAGCAGTTTAGTCCCAGGGAACTATGGCTACACCTTC
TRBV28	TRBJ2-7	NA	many	CASRSLGRFSYEQYF	TGTGCCAGCCGAAGCTTGGGCAGGTTTTCCTACGAGCAGTACTTC
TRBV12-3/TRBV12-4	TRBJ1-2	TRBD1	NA	CASSGRTGVSYGYTF	TGTGCCAGCAGTGGCAGGACAGGGGTCTCCTATGGCTACACCTTC
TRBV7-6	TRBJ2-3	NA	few	CASSPLGGAADTQYF	TGTGCCAGCAGCCCGCTGGGGGGAGCGGCAGATACGCAGTATTTT
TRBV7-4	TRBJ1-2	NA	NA	CASSVAQWADSNYGYTF	TGTGCCAGCAGCGTAGCTCAGTGGGCAGACTCCAACTATGGCTACACCTTC
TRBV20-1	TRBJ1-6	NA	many	CSAVYHSTDNSPLHF	TGCAGTGCCGTCTACCACTCAACAGATAATTCACCCCTCCACTTT
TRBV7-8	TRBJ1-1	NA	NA	CASSFYICSVRNTEAFF	NA
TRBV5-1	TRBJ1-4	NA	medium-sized	CASSLLPGRLFF	TGCGCCAGCAGCTTGTTGCCAGGGAGGCTGTTTTTT
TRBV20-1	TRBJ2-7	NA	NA	CSAREGGGSCEQYF	TGCAGTGCTAGGGAAGGGGGAGGCTCCTGCGAGCAGTACTTC
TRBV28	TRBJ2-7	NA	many	CASSKGGTVGVEQYF	TGTGCCAGCAGTAAAGGCGGGACCGTAGGGGTCGAGCAGTACTTC
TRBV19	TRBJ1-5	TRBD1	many	CASRNRGFPAYPAEPQHF	TGTGCCAGTAGAAACAGGGGATTCCCAGCTTACCCAGCCGAGCCCCAGCATTTT
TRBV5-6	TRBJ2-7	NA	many	CASSYGDEQYF	TGTGCCAGCAGCTACGGAGACGAGCAGTACTTC
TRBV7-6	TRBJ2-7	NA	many	CASSLDPRTRGASYEQYF	TGTGCCAGCAGCTTAGATCCAAGGACCAGGGGTGCATCCTACGAGCAGTACTTC
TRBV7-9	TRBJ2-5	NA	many	CASSPMGLQETQYF	TGTGCCAGCAGCCCAATGGGACTCCAAGAGACCCAGTACTTC
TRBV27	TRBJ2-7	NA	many	CASSLSESSYEQYF	TGTGCCAGCAGTTTATCGGAAAGCTCCTACGAGCAGTACTTC
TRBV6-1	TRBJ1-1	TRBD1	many	CASSGQGFTEAFF	TGTGCCAGCAGCGGACAGGGGTTCACTGAAGCTTTCTTT
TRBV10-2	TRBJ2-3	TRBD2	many	CASSVWAGGTDTQYF	TGCGCCAGCAGTGTCTGGGCGGGAGGAACAGATACGCAGTATTTT
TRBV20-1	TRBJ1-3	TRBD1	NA	CSASRRQGAGNTIYF	TGCAGTGCTAGCCGCAGACAGGGAGCTGGGAACACCATATATTTT
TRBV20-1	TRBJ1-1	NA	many	CSAYPSGFMNTEAFF	TGCAGTGCTTACCCTTCTGGGTTCATGAACACTGAAGCTTTCTTT
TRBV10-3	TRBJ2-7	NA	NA	CAISGRYEQYF	TGTGCCATCAGTGGTCGCTACGAGCAGTACTTC
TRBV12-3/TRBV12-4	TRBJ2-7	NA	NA	CASSLRGTRIGRHYEQYF	TGTGCCAGCAGTCTACGGGGCACAAGGATAGGTCGGCACTACGAGCAGTACTTC
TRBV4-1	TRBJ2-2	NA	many	CASSLLLPGGGGGELFF	TGCGCCAGCAGCCTCCTACTCCCCGGAGGAGGAGGCGGGGAGCTGTTTTTT
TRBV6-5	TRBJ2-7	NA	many	CASSLRIQGPPTEQYF	TGTGCCAGCAGCCTGAGAATTCAGGGACCCCCCACCGAGCAGTACTTC
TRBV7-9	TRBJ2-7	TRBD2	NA	CASSPTSGPYEQYF	TGTGCCAGCAGTCCGACTAGCGGGCCATACGAGCAGTACTTC
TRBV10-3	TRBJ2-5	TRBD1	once	CAISESGRGRETQYF	TGTGCCATCAGTGAGTCAGGCAGGGGGCGGGAGACCCAGTACTTC
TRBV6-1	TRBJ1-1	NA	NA	CASRLQKNTEAFF	TGTGCCAGCAGGCTACAGAAGAACACTGAAGCTTTCTTT
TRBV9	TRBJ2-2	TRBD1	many	CASSRGTGGAGELFF	TGTGCCAGCAGCCGGGGGACAGGGGGTGCCGGGGAGCTGTTTTTT
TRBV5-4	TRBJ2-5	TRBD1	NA	CASSEAGTGQETQYF	TGTGCCAGCAGCGAAGCCGGGACAGGGCAAGAGACCCAGTACTTC
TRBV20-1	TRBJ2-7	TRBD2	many	CSARPIWTSGTYEQYF	TGCAGTGCACGCCCTATCTGGACTAGCGGGACCTACGAGCAGTACTTC
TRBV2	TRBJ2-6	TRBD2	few	CASSEGETLAGGPDGANVLTF	TGTGCCAGCAGTGAAGGGGAGACTCTAGCGGGAGGGCCGGATGGGGCCAACGTCCTGACTTTC
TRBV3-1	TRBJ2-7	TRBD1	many	CASSQLDRAYEQYF	TGTGCCAGCAGCCAACTCGACAGGGCCTACGAGCAGTACTTC